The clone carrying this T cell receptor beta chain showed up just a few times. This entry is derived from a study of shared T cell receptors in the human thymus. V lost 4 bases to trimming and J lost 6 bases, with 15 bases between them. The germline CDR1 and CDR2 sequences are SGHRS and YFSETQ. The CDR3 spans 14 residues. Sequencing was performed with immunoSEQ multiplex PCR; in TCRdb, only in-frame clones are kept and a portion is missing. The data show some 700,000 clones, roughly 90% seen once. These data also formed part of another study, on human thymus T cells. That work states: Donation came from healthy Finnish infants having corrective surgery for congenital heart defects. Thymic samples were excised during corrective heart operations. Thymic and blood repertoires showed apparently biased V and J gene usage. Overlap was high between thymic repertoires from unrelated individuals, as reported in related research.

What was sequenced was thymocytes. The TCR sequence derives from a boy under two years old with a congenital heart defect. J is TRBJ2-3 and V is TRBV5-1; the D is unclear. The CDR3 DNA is TGCGCCAGCAGCCCTCAGGAAGATAGGGATACGCAGTATTTT. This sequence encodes CASSPQEDRDTQYF.